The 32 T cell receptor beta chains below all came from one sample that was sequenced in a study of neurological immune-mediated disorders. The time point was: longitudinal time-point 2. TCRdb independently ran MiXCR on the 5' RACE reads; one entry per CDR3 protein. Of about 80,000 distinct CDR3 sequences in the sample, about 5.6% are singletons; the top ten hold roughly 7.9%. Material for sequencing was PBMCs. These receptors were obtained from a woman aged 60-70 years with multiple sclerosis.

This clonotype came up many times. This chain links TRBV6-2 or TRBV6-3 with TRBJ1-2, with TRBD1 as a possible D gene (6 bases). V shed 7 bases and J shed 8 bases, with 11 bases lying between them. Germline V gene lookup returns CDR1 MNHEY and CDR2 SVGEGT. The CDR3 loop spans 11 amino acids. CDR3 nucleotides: TGTGCCAGCACCCAGACAGGCGGCTACACCTTC. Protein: CASTQTGGYTF.

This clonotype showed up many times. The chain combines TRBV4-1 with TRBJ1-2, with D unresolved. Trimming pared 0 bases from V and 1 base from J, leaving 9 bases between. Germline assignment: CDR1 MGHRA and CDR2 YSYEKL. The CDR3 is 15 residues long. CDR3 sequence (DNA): TGCGCCAGCAGCCAAGACCCGTCGGTTAACTATGGCTACACCTTC. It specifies CASSQDPSVNYGYTF.

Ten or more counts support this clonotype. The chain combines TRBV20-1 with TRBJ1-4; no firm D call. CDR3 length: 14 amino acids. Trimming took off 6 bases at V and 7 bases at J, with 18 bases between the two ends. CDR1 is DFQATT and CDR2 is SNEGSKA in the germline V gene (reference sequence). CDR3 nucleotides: TGCAGTGCCCCGAGGGTAGGGTGGGGTGAAAAACTGTTTTTT. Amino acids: CSAPRVGWGEKLFF.

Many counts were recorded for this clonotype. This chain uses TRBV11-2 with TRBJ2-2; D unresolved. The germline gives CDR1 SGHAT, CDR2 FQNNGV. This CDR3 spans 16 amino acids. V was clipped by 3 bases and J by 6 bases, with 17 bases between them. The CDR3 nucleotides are TGTGCCAGCAGCTTCCCCCTCGTTTCGGGTCCCGGGGAGCTGTTTTTT. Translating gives CASSFPLVSGPGELFF.

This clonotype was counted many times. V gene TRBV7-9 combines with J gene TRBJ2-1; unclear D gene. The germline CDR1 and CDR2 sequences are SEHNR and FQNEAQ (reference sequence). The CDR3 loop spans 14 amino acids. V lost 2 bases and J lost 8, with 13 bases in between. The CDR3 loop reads CASSLLGLADEQFF. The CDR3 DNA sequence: TGTGCCAGCAGCTTATTAGGGTTGGCCGATGAGCAGTTCTTC.

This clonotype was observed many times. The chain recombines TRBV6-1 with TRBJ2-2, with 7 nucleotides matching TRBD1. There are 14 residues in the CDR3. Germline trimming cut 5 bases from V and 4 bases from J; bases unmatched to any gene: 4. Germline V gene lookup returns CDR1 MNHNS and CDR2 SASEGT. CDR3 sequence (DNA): TGTGCCAGCAGTATGACAGGGTCCACCGGGGAGCTGTTTTTT. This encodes CASSMTGSTGELFF.

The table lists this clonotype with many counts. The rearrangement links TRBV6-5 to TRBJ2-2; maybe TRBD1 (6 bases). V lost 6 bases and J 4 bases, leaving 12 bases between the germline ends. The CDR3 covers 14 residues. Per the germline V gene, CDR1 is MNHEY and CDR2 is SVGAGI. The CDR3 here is CASRKTGTTGELFF. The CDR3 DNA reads TGTGCCAGCAGGAAAACAGGGACCACCGGGGAGCTGTTTTTT.

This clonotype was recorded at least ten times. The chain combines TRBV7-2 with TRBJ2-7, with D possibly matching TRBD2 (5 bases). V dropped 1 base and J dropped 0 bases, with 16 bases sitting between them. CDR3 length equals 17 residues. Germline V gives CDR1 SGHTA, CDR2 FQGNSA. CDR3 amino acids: CASSLGTFGPISYEQYF. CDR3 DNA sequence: TGTGCCAGCAGCTTAGGGACTTTCGGACCGATCTCCTACGAGCAGTACTTC.

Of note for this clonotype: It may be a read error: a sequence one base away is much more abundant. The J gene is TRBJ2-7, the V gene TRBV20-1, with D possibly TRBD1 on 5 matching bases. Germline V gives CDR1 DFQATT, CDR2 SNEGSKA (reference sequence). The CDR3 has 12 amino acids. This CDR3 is CIARQLTYEQYF. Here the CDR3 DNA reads TGCATTGCTAGACAGCTAACCTACGAGCAGTACTTC.

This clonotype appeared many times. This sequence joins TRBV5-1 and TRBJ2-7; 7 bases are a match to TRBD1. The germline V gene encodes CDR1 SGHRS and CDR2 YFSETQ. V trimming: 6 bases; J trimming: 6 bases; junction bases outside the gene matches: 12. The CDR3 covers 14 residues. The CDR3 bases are TGCGCCAGCAACACCGGGACAGAGCGTTCCGAGCAGTACTTC. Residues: CASNTGTERSEQYF.

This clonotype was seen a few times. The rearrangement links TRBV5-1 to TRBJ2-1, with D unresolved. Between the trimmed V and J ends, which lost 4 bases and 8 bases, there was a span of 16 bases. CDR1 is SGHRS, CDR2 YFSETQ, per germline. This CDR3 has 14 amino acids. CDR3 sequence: CASSGDYRTDEQFF. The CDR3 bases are TGCGCCAGCAGCGGGGATTACAGAACAGATGAGCAGTTCTTC. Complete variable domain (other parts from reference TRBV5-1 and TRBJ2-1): KAGVTQTPRYLIKTRGQQVTLSCSPISGHRSVSWYQQTPGQGLQFLFEYFSETQRNKGNFPGRFSGRQFSNSRSEMNVSTLELGDSALYLCASSGDYRTDEQFFGPGTRLTVL.

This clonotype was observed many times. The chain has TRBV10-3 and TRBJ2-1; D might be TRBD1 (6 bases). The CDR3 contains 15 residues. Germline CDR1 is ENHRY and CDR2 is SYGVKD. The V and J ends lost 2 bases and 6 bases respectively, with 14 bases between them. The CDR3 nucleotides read TGTGCCATCAGTGAGCCAGGATCAGGGGTCAATGAGCAGTTCTTC. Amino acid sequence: CAISEPGSGVNEQFF.

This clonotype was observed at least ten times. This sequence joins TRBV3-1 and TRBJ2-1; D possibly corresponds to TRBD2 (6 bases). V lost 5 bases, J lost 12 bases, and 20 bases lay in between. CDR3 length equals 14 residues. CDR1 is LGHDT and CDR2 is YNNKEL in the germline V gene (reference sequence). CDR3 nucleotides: TGTGCCAGCAGCGGGGACTCCGGTGGGGTAGCGCAGTTCTTC. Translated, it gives CASSGDSGGVAQFF.

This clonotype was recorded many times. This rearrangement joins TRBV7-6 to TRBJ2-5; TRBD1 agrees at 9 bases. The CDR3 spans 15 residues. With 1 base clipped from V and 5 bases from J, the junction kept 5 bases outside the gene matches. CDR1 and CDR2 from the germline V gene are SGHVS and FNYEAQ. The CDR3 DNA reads TGTGCCAGCAGCTTAGGGACAGGGGAGAGGGAGACCCAGTACTTC. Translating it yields CASSLGTGERETQYF.

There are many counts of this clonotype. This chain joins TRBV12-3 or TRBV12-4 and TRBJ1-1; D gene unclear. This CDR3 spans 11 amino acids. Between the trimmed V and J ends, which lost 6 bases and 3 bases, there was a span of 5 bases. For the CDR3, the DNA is TGTGCCAGCAGCCGCGACACTGAAGCTTTCTTT. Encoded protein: CASSRDTEAFF.

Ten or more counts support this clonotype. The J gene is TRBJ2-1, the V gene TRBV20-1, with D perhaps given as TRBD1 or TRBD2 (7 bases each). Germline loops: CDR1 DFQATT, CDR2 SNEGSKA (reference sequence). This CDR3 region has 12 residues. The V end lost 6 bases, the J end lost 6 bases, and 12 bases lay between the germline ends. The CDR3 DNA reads TGCAGTGCCAGGGAGGGGGCCAATGAGCAGTTCTTC. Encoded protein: CSAREGANEQFF.

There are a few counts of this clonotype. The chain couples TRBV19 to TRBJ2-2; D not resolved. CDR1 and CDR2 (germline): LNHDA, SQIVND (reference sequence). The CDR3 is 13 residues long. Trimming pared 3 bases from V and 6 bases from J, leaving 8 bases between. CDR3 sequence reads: CASSMGRPGELFF. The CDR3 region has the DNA TGTGCCAGTAGTATGGGTCGGCCCGGGGAGCTGTTTTTT.

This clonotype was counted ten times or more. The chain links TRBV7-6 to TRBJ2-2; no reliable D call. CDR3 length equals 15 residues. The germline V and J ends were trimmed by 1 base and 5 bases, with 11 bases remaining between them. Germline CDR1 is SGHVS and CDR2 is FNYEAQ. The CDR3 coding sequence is TGTGCCAGCAGCTTAGGAACCCTGTTGACCGGGGAGCTGTTTTTT. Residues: CASSLGTLLTGELFF.

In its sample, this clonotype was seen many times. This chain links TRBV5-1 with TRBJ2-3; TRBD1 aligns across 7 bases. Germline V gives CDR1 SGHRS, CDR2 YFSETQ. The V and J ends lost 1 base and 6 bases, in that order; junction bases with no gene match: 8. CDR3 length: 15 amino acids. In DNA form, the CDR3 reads TGCGCCAGCAGCTTGAATACAGGGGCCACGGATACGCAGTATTTT. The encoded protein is CASSLNTGATDTQYF.

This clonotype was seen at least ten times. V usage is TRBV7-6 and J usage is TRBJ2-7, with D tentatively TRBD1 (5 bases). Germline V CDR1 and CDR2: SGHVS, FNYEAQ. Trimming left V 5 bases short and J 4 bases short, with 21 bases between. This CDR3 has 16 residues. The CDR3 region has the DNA TGTGCCAGCAGCCCCGAAGGGCCAGTAGGGGTTTACGAGCAGTACTTC. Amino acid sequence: CASSPEGPVGVYEQYF.

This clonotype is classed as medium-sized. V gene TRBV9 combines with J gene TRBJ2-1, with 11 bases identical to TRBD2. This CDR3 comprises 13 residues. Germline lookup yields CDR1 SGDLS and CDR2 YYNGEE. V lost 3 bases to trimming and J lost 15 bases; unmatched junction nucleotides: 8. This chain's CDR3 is CASSAGSGGAGFF. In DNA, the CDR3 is TGTGCCAGCAGCGCGGGTAGCGGGGGGGCAGGGTTCTTC. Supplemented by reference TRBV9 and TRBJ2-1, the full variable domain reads DSGVTQTPKHLITATGQRVTLRCSPRSGDLSVYWYQQSLDQGLQFLIQYYNGEERAKGNILERFSAQQFPDLHSELNLSSLELGDSALYFCASSAGSGGAGFFGPGTRLTVL.

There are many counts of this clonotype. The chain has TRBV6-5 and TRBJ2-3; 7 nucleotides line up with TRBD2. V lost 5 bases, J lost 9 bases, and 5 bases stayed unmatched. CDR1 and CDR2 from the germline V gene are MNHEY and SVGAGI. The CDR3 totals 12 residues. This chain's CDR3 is CASSDWGGTQYF. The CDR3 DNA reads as TGTGCCAGCAGTGACTGGGGGGGGACGCAGTATTTT.

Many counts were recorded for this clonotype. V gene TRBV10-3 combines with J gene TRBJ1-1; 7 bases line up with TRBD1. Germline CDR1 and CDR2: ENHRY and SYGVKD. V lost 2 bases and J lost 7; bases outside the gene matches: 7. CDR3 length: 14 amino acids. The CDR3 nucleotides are TGTGCCATCAGTGAGGACAGGGTGCCCCATGAAGCTTTCTTT. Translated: CAISEDRVPHEAFF.

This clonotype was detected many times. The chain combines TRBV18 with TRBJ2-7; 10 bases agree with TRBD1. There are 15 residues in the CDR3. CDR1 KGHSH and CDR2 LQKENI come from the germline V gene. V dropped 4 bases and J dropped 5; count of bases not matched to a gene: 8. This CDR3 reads CASSRPGQGLNEQYF. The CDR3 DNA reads TGTGCCAGCTCACGACCGGGACAGGGGCTGAACGAGCAGTACTTC.

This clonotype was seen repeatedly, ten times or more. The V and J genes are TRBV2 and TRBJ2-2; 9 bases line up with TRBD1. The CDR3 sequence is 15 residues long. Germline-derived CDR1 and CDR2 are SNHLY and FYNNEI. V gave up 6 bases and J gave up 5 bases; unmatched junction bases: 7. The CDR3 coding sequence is TGTGCCAGCAGCGGACAGGGGATGAAGACCGGGGAGCTGTTTTTT. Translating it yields CASSGQGMKTGELFF. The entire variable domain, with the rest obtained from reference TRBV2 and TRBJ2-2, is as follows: EPEVTQTPSHQVTQMGQEVILRCVPISNHLYFYWYRQILGQKVEFLVSFYNNEISEKSEIFDDQFSVERPDGSNFTLKIRSTKLEDSAMYFCASSGQGMKTGELFFGEGSRLTVL.

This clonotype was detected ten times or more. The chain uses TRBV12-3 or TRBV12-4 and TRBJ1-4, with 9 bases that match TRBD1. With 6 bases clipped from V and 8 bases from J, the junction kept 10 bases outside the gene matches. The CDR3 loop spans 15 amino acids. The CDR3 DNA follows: TGTGCCAGCAGCCAAACAGGGGGCGCAAAGGAAAAACTGTTTTTT. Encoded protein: CASSQTGGAKEKLFF.

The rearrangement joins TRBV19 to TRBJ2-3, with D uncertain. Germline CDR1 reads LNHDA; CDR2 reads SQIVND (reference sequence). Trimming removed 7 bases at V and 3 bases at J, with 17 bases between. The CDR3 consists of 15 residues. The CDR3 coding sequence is TGTGCCAGTACCCTCTATTTCGCCGATACAGATACGCAGTATTTT. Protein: CASTLYFADTDTQYF.

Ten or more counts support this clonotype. CDR3 region: CASSTRTGREQYF. CDR3 DNA: TGTGCCAGCAGCACGAGGACAGGGCGCGAGCAGTACTTC. V gene TRBV7-2 combines with J gene TRBJ2-7; TRBD1 agrees at 8 bases. The germline V gene has CDR1 SGHTA and CDR2 FQGNSA. The CDR3 runs to 13 residues. V shed 5 bases, J shed 6 bases, and the junction held 6 bases outside the gene matches.

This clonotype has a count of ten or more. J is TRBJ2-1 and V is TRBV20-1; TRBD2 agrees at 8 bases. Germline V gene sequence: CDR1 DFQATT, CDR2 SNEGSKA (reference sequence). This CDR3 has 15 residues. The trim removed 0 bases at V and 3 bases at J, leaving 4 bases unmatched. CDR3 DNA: TGCAGTGCTAGAGACGGCACTAGCGGCTACAATGAGCAGTTCTTC. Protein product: CSARDGTSGYNEQFF.

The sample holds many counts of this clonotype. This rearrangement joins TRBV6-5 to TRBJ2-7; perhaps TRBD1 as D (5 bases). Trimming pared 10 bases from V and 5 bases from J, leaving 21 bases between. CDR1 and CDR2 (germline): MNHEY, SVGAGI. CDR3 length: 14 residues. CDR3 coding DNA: TGTGCCACATCGAAGACAGTCTGGCGCAACGAGCAGTACTTC. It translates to CATSKTVWRNEQYF.

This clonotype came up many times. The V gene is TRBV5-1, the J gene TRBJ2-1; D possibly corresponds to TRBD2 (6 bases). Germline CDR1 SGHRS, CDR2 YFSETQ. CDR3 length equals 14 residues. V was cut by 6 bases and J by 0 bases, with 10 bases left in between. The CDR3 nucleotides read TGCGCCAGCAAAAACGGGGGCTCCTACAATGAGCAGTTCTTC. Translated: CASKNGGSYNEQFF.

CDR3 in DNA: TGTGCCAGCAGTCCGGGACACAACGCGAACACCGGGGAGCTGTTTTTT. It translates to CASSPGHNANTGELFF. The V gene is TRBV27, the J gene TRBJ2-2; D is possibly TRBD1 (6 bases). V lost 5 bases to trimming and J lost 0 bases, with 13 bases between them. This CDR3 has 16 amino acids. Looked up from germline, CDR1 is MNHEY and CDR2 is SMNVEV (reference sequence).